Following are 28 T cell receptor beta chains from one sample sequenced in a study of blood T cell repertoires in COVID-19. Here immunoSEQ multiplex PCR was the method, and the copy in TCRdb shows in-frame clones only, minus some. Among approximately 260,000 clones, around 85% were seen once, and the ten largest hold 3.3%. Sequenced sample: PBMCs or T cells enriched from blood (not recorded which). Every receptor here comes from a woman aged 40 to 49 with acute COVID-19.

The sample holds one count of this clone. The genes are TRBV7-3 and TRBJ2-3, with D uncertain. Germline values: CDR1 SGHTA, CDR2 FQGTGA. The CDR3 covers 14 residues. Trimming stripped 2 bases from V and 6 bases from J, with 12 bases between. CDR3 DNA: TGTGCCAGCAGCTTAGGCCCCGGAGCGGATACGCAGTATTTT. Its translation is CASSLGPGADTQYF.

This chain links TRBV2 with TRBJ2-3, with TRBD2 identical over 13 bases. Germline assignment: CDR1 SNHLY and CDR2 FYNNEI. CDR3 size: 18 residues. The V segment lost 2 bases and the J segment 0 bases; nucleotides outside the gene matches: 5. CDR3 protein: CASSEQGLAGFSTDTQYF. CDR3 nucleotide sequence: TGTGCCAGCAGTGAACAGGGACTAGCGGGGTTTAGCACAGATACGCAGTATTTT. The full variable domain, in which reference TRBV2 and TRBJ2-3 provide the parts outside the CDR3, is EPEVTQTPSHQVTQMGQEVILRCVPISNHLYFYWYRQILGQKVEFLVSFYNNEISEKSEIFDDQFSVERPDGSNFTLKIRSTKLEDSAMYFCASSEQGLAGFSTDTQYFGPGTRLTVL.

This clone appeared a few times. The chain has TRBV27 and TRBJ1-2; D ambiguous. This CDR3 comprises 12 residues. Between the trimmed V and J ends, which lost 8 bases and 3 bases, there was a span of 10 bases. Germline CDR1 reads MNHEY; CDR2 reads SMNVEV (reference sequence). As DNA, the CDR3 is TGTGCCAGCCGACGAGAGGACTATGGCTACACCTTC. Amino acids: CASRREDYGYTF.

The J gene is TRBJ1-1, the V gene TRBV29-1; D is perhaps TRBD1 (5 bases). The CDR3 runs 15 residues. The V and J ends lost 6 bases and 0 bases respectively, with 17 bases between them. Germline CDR1 reads SQVTM; CDR2 reads ANQGSEA. The CDR3 nucleotides read TGCAGCGTCGCACGGGACTCAATGATGAACACTGAAGCTTTCTTT. Residues: CSVARDSMMNTEAFF.

This chain links TRBV11-2 with TRBJ2-2; D is perhaps TRBD2 (6 bases). V dropped 3 bases and J dropped 4 bases, with 12 bases sitting between them. Germline values: CDR1 SGHAT, CDR2 FQNNGV. This CDR3 has 15 amino acids. The DNA of the CDR3 is TGTGCCAGCAGCTTCGTTACAGCGGGCACCGGGGAGCTGTTTTTT. Translated, it gives CASSFVTAGTGELFF.

This clone was picked up one time. This rearrangement joins TRBV4-2 to TRBJ2-7; D gene ambiguous. The CDR3 sequence is 15 residues long. With 0 bases removed from V and 3 bases from J, the gap between germline ends came to 12 bases. Germline V gene lookup returns CDR1 LGHNA and CDR2 YNFKEQ. This CDR3 is CASSQDVKALYEQYF. The CDR3 DNA reads TGTGCCAGCAGCCAAGATGTGAAAGCCCTCTACGAGCAGTACTTC.

The chain couples TRBV19 to TRBJ1-2; D not certain. The CDR3 length is 14 residues. CDR1 and CDR2 from the germline V gene are LNHDA and SQIVND (reference sequence). Trimming shortened V by 4 bases and J by 4 bases, and 13 bases separated the two germline ends. This CDR3 reads CASSSGHFIYGYTF. The CDR3 nucleotides read TGTGCCAGTAGTAGCGGGCATTTCATCTATGGCTACACCTTC.

This chain joins TRBV9 and TRBJ2-2, with 7 bases identical to TRBD2. With 2 bases clipped from V and 1 base from J, the junction kept 8 bases outside the gene matches. Germline CDR1 reads SGDLS; CDR2 reads YYNGEE. The CDR3 loop spans 17 amino acids. The CDR3, as DNA: TGTGCCAGCAGCGTCGGTAGCGGGTATGAGAACACCGGGGAGCTGTTTTTT. Protein product: CASSVGSGYENTGELFF.

This sequence joins TRBV5-4 and TRBJ2-2; 11 bases agree with TRBD2. The CDR3 loop spans 16 amino acids. J lost 6 bases, V lost 4 bases, and 8 bases had no gene match. Per germline, CDR1 SGHNT and CDR2 YYREEE (reference sequence). The CDR3 here is CASSRPPLAGAGELFF. The CDR3 nucleotides read TGTGCCAGCAGCCGACCCCCACTAGCGGGAGCCGGGGAGCTGTTTTTT.

The chain carries TRBV5-1 and TRBJ1-4; 11 positions match TRBD1. Germline assignment: CDR1 SGHRS and CDR2 YFSETQ. The length of the CDR3 is 16 residues. V was clipped by 0 bases and J by 8 bases; unmatched bases: 6. CDR3 DNA sequence: TGCGCCAGCAGCTTGGATCCCGGGACAGGGGGGGAAAAACTGTTTTTT. Its translation is CASSLDPGTGGEKLFF.

The V and J genes are TRBV20-1 and TRBJ1-5; D is perhaps TRBD1 (6 bases). CDR3 length: 16 amino acids. Germline V gives CDR1 DFQATT, CDR2 SNEGSKA (reference sequence). Trimming removed 3 bases from V and 1 base from J, with 16 bases in between. The CDR3 here is CSASAGEGMSNQPQHF. The CDR3 DNA is TGCAGTGCTAGTGCAGGGGAGGGGATGAGCAATCAGCCCCAGCATTTT.

The chain uses TRBV6-1 and TRBJ2-1, with 8 bases lining up with TRBD2. The CDR3 consists of 13 residues. Germline V CDR1 and CDR2: MNHNS, SASEGT. Germline trimming cut 3 bases from V and 7 bases from J; bases unmatched to any gene: 2. The CDR3 DNA is TGTGCCAGCAGTGAGCGCGGGGGGAATGAGCAGTTCTTC. Translation gives CASSERGGNEQFF.

This clone has a single count. This sequence joins TRBV18 and TRBJ2-6; 11 positions match TRBD1. This CDR3 has 19 amino acids. Unmatched junction bases numbered 4, after V lost 0 bases and J lost 0 bases. Germline-derived CDR1 and CDR2 are KGHSH and LQKENI. CDR3 coding DNA: TGTGCCAGCTCACCACCTGGGACAGGGGGTTTCTCTGGGGCCAACGTCCTGACTTTC. This gives the protein CASSPPGTGGFSGANVLTF.

The chain joins TRBV4-2 to TRBJ1-1, with unresolved D. V was cut by 4 bases and J by 1 base, with 10 bases left in between. The CDR3 loop spans 14 amino acids. CDR1 is LGHNA and CDR2 is YNFKEQ in the germline V gene. CDR3 loop: CASSPKTGNTEAFF. The CDR3 nucleotides are TGTGCCAGCAGCCCCAAGACGGGGAACACTGAAGCTTTCTTT.

The V gene is TRBV12-5, the J gene TRBJ2-1; D may be TRBD1 (5 bases). This CDR3 region has 15 residues. CDR1 is LGHNT and CDR2 is FRNRAP in the germline V gene. Between the trimmed V and J ends, which lost 5 bases and 2 bases, there was a span of 13 bases. CDR3 protein: CASGPWTIPYNEQFF. In nucleotides, the CDR3 is TGTGCTAGTGGTCCCTGGACAATTCCCTACAATGAGCAGTTCTTC.

The chain couples TRBV30 to TRBJ1-1; D gene ambiguous. The CDR3 length is 14 residues. Germline V gene data show CDR1 as GTSNPN and CDR2 as SVGIG (reference sequence). Trimming shortened V by 0 bases and J by 10 bases, and 18 bases separated the two germline ends. Here the CDR3 reads CAWSVPPPREGAFF. The CDR3 DNA follows: TGTGCCTGGAGTGTACCCCCCCCGAGGGAGGGAGCTTTCTTT.

CDR3 nucleotides: TGTGCCAGCAGCAAAAGGCCCACGAGGAGACAAGAGACCCAGTACTTC. This translates into CASSKRPTRRQETQYF. The J gene is TRBJ2-5, the V gene TRBV21-1; TRBD2 is taken as the D call from the table, unchecked against the DNA. TRBV21-1 is a listed pseudogene. The CDR3 runs to 16 residues.

The rearrangement links TRBV29-1 to TRBJ2-7; 11 bases line up with TRBD2. The J segment lost 7 bases and the V segment lost 5 bases, leaving 13 bases of the junction unmatched. Germline-derived CDR1 and CDR2 are SQVTM and ANQGSEA. The length of the CDR3 is 15 residues. CDR3: CSVPKLAGVVGEQYF. The CDR3 coding sequence is TGCAGCGTTCCCAAACTAGCGGGAGTAGTGGGGGAGCAGTACTTC.

The chain links TRBV24-1 to TRBJ1-4; 7 bases line up with TRBD1. This CDR3 comprises 16 residues. Germline values: CDR1 KGHDR, CDR2 SFDVKD. V gave up 4 bases and J gave up 7 bases; unmatched junction bases: 11. CDR3 DNA sequence: TGTGCCACCAGTGACACAACAGGGGTTTTTGGTGAAAAACTGTTTTTT. This sequence encodes CATSDTTGVFGEKLFF.

V and J are TRBV27 and TRBJ2-1, with TRBD2 matching over 8 bases. The CDR3 is 16 residues long. V was pared by 2 bases and J by 4 bases, with 7 bases of the junction left unmatched. Germline V gene lookup returns CDR1 MNHEY and CDR2 SMNVEV (reference sequence). CDR3 sequence reads: CASSLDAGGSYNEQFF. CDR3 DNA sequence: TGTGCCAGCAGTTTAGACGCGGGAGGTTCATACAATGAGCAGTTCTTC.

This clone is a singleton in its sample. The chain couples TRBV29-1 to TRBJ1-1; D is uncertain. Germline CDR1 is SQVTM and CDR2 is ANQGSEA. V lost 7 bases, J lost 5 bases, and 5 bases lay in between. The CDR3 runs 9 residues. The CDR3 here is CSGATEAFF. CDR3 DNA sequence: TGCAGCGGAGCAACTGAAGCTTTCTTT.

The J gene is TRBJ2-1, the V gene TRBV4-1; the match to TRBD2 covers 13 bases. Germline CDR1 MGHRA, CDR2 YSYEKL. This CDR3 has 15 residues. V lost 3 bases to trimming and J lost 8 bases; unmatched junction nucleotides: 4. The CDR3: CASSHPGLAGYEQFF. The CDR3 coding sequence is TGCGCCAGCAGCCATCCGGGACTAGCGGGATATGAGCAGTTCTTC.

The J gene is TRBJ2-2, the V gene TRBV6-5; TRBD2 is a possible D gene (5 bases). The CDR3 runs to 15 residues. Germline CDR1 and CDR2: MNHEY and SVGAGI. Deletions cut 0 bases from V and 6 bases from J, with 11 bases between. The CDR3 protein is CASSYSNGMAGELFF. In nucleotides, the CDR3 is TGTGCCAGCAGTTACTCAAACGGGATGGCCGGGGAGCTGTTTTTT.

V and J are TRBV9 and TRBJ2-1; possible D gene TRBD2, 5 bases. Germline CDR1 is SGDLS and CDR2 is YYNGEE. V shed 0 bases and J shed 4 bases, with 14 bases lying between them. The CDR3 has 16 residues. As DNA, the CDR3 is TGTGCCAGCAGCGTAGATGATAGCGAGGTTTACAATGAGCAGTTCTTC. Its translation: CASSVDDSEVYNEQFF.

This clone was counted once. CDR3 amino acids: CASSVGAAGRATDTQYF. CDR3 nucleotide sequence: TGTGCCAGCAGCGTAGGCGCTGCGGGGAGGGCCACAGATACGCAGTATTTT. This chain links TRBV9 with TRBJ2-3, with 7 positions matching TRBD2. Germline V gene sequence: CDR1 SGDLS, CDR2 YYNGEE. The CDR3 extends over 17 amino acids. J was trimmed by 2 bases and V by 0 bases; bases with no gene match: 9.

The V call is TRBV5-1, the J call TRBJ2-7, with TRBD1 matching over 7 bases. Trimming at V came to 1 base and at J to 4 bases, leaving 5 bases not matched to a gene. Germline V CDR1 and CDR2: SGHRS, YFSETQ. The CDR3 has 14 residues. Here the CDR3 reads CASSLTGEIYEQYF. The CDR3 DNA is TGCGCCAGCAGCTTGACAGGGGAAATATACGAGCAGTACTTC.

This clone was counted between two and nine times. J is TRBJ2-7 and V is TRBV7-2; the D gene is possibly TRBD1 (5 bases). This CDR3 contains 14 residues. CDR1 is SGHTA, CDR2 FQGNSA, per germline. The ends were cut back, 5 bases at V and 3 bases at J, with 14 bases in the middle. The CDR3 DNA sequence: TGTGCCAGCAGCAGACAGCTAGGCCTCTACGAGCAGTACTTC. The encoded protein is CASSRQLGLYEQYF.

This chain links TRBV12-5 with TRBJ1-4; perhaps TRBD1 as D (6 bases). Trimming left V 5 bases short and J 8 bases short, with 12 bases between. The CDR3 spans 13 residues. CDR1 is LGHNT, CDR2 FRNRAP, per germline. The CDR3 DNA is TGTGCTAGTGGTCAGGGGCATGGGGAAAAACTGTTTTTT. Its translation: CASGQGHGEKLFF.